The source of this T cell receptor (beta chain) is a study of T-cell memory formation after mild COVID-19. Across the study: The two donors had largely donor-specific TCR clusters. Study-wide findings and caveats: Clones that shrank (day 15 to 85) were balanced CD4/CD8, whereas later expanders leaned CD4+. Researchers report contracting CD4+ clones mostly in CM and EM, with CD8+ clones in EMRA.

The CDR3 covers 13 residues. 5'RACE with constant-segment primers built TCRalpha and TCRbeta cDNA libraries with UMIs. TCRdb reprocessed the 5' RACE reads with MiXCR, giving one entry per CDR3 protein. This sample carries some 130,000 distinct CDR3 sequences, almost 25% of them seen once, and the ten largest clones take around 22%. This clonotype has just a few counts. Its target is unknown. Material: PBMCs or a T cell subset sorted from them (not recorded which). The receptor was isolated from an adult woman who had mild COVID-19 (a few samples of this study predate the infection). Cell type and time point are not known. V usage is TRBV21-1 and J usage is TRBJ2-7; the table gives TRBD1 as D, unverified against the DNA. TRBV21-1 is classified as a pseudogene. In nucleotides, the CDR3 is TGTGCCAGCAGCTTTCGGGGCCTAAGGGAGCAGTACTTC. It translates to CASSFRGLREQYF.